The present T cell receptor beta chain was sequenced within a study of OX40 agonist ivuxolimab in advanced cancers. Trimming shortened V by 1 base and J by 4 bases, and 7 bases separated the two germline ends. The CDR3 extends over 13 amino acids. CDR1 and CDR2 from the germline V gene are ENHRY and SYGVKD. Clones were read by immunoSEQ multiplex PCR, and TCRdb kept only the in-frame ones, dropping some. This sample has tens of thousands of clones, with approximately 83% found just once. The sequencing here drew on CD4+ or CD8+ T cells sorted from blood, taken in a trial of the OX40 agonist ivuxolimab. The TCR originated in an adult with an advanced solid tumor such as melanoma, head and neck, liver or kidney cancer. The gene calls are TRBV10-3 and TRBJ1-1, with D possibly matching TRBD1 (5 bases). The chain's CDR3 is CAISEWQGTEAFF. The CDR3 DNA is TGTGCCATCAGTGAGTGGCAGGGCACTGAAGCTTTCTTT.